These 3 T cell receptor beta chains came from one sample sequenced in a study of response to subunit inactivated influenza vaccine. TCRdb independently ran MiXCR on the RT-PCR reads; one entry per CDR3 protein. This sample has more than 550,000 distinct CDR3 sequences; roughly 10% occur once, and the top ten carry more than 8.5%. Source: PBMCs from blood, taken on the day of vaccination. Receptor source: a man over 45 who received an inactivated influenza vaccine.

This clonotype was counted a few times. The V and J genes are TRBV28 and TRBJ2-7, with 7 bases lining up with TRBD1. V was clipped by 3 bases and J by 2 bases; unmatched bases: 4. CDR3 size: 14 residues. CDR1 is MDHEN, CDR2 SYDVKM, per germline. CDR3 sequence reads: CASSFERGPYEQYF. Here the CDR3 DNA reads TGTGCCAGCAGTTTCGAAAGGGGGCCCTACGAGCAGTACTTC.

This clonotype was seen only a few times. The chain carries TRBV20-1 and TRBJ1-2, with 8 bases lining up with TRBD1. The germline V gene encodes CDR1 DFQATT and CDR2 SNEGSKA (reference sequence). The V and J ends lost 3 bases and 4 bases, in that order; junction bases with no gene match: 7. The CDR3 runs 14 residues. This CDR3 reads CSARWTGRFYGYTF. Written as DNA, the CDR3 is TGCAGTGCTAGGTGGACAGGGAGGTTCTATGGCTACACCTTC.

This clonotype was observed a few times. The chain couples TRBV2 to TRBJ2-2; 7 nucleotides match TRBD2. The CDR3 totals 14 residues. V lost 8 bases to trimming and J lost 1 base; unmatched junction nucleotides: 4. From germline, CDR1 is SNHLY and CDR2 FYNNEI. CDR3 sequence (DNA): TGTGCCAGCCTTACTAGCGAGAACACCGGGGAGCTGTTTTTT. It specifies CASLTSENTGELFF.